The rows below give T cell receptor beta chains drawn from one sample of a study of cytomegalovirus exposure and HLA in healthy donors. The repertoire was sequenced with immunoSEQ multiplex PCR; TCRdb's copy has only in-frame clones and lacks some. The sample shows about 160,000 clones, about 80% of them seen only once. The sample consisted of PBMCs. These receptors came from a female donor in good health and CMV-seronegative. Each CDR3 is given with its conserved first and last residue. D genes are given only for firm matches. Only some rows state a clone size, as once, few, many or a class for expanded clones.

-	-	TRBV29-1	TRBJ1-3	TGCAGCGTTGAACAACGACAGAATTTTCCTGGAAACACCATATATTTT	CSVEQRQNFPGNTIYF
-	TRBD1	TRBV5-5	TRBJ2-7	TGTGCCAGCAGCTTCCCGGGACAGGGTTATTACGAGCAGTACTTC	CASSFPGQGYYEQYF
-	TRBD1	TRBV5-1	TRBJ1-6	TGCGCCAGCAGACCTCCGGGACAGGGGGATTCACCCCTCCACTTT	CASRPPGQGDSPLHF
-	-	TRBV9	TRBJ2-3	TGTGCCAGCAGCGTATCTTCGGATACGCAGTATTTT	CASSVSSDTQYF
few	TRBD2	TRBV5-1	TRBJ2-2	TGCGCCACCAGGACTAGCGGTTACACCGGGGAGCTGTTTTTT	CATRTSGYTGELFF
-	-	TRBV6-6	TRBJ1-5	TGTGCCAGCAGTTACTCGGGGTCCGGGGGGCAGCCCCAGCATTTT	CASSYSGSGGQPQHF
-	-	TRBV7-9	TRBJ1-6	TGTGCCAGCAGCCACGGGAGTTCACCCCTCCACTTT	CASSHGSSPLHF
-	TRBD2	TRBV10-3	TRBJ2-3	TGTGCCATCCCTCGGGGTAGCGGGGGGGCGACTAGCACAGATACGCAGTATTTT	CAIPRGSGGATSTDTQYF
-	TRBD2	TRBV11-2	TRBJ2-2	TGTGCCAGCAGCTTAGCGGGAGGAACGAACACCGGGGAGCTGTTTTTT	CASSLAGGTNTGELFF
-	-	TRBV7-9	TRBJ2-1	TGTGCCAGCAGCCGCGTGGACAATGAGCAGTTCTTC	CASSRVDNEQFF
-	TRBD2	TRBV9	TRBJ2-7	TGTGCCAGCAGCCGGTTGTCTAGCGGGAGGGAAAGTGGCGAGCAGTACTTC	CASSRLSSGRESGEQYF
-	-	TRBV19	TRBJ2-3	TGTGCCAGTAGCCAGCGGAGGGCAGATACGCAGTATTTT	CASSQRRADTQYF
-	-	TRBV10-3	TRBJ2-7	TGTGCCACGGACAACCTCTACGAGCAGTACTTC	CATDNLYEQYF
-	TRBD2	TRBV25-1	TRBJ2-1	TGTGCCAGGCCTCTTACGTCTAGCGGGTTGAATGAGCAGTTCTTC	CARPLTSSGLNEQFF
-	-	TRBV10-3	TRBJ1-2	TGTGCCATCAGTGAAGGACAGCTTACATTTTCTATGGATGGCTACACCTTC	CAISEGQLTFSMDGYTF
-	TRBD2	TRBV5-4	TRBJ2-3	TGTGCCAGCAGCTCGGGACTAGCGGGAGCCACAGATACGCAGTATTTT	CASSSGLAGATDTQYF